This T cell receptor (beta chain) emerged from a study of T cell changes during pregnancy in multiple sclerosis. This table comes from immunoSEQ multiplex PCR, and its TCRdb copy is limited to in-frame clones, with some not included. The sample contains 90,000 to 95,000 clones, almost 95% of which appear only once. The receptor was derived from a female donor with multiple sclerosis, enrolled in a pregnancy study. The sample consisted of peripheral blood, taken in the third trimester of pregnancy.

CDR3 DNA: TGTGCCAGCAGGGGGACAGGGGGGAACAATGAGCAGTTCTTC. Protein sequence: CASRGTGGNNEQFF. V gene TRBV4-2 combines with J gene TRBJ2-1; 11 nucleotides align to TRBD1. The CDR3 loop spans 14 amino acids. Germline V lookup: CDR1 LGHNA, CDR2 YNFKEQ. Losses at the gene ends were 6 bases for V and 5 bases for J; bases not matched to a gene: 3.